This TCR beta chain was documented in a study of cytomegalovirus exposure and HLA in healthy donors. Concerning this clone itself: The antigen remains undetermined.

CDR1 is KGHSH and CDR2 is LQKENI in the germline V gene. This CDR3 spans 15 amino acids. V lost 3 bases to trimming and J lost 0 bases, with 9 bases between them. Study results and caveats: Overall, approximately 150 TCR beta chains were annotated as cytomegalovirus-associated.

Clones were read by immunoSEQ multiplex PCR, and TCRdb kept only the in-frame ones, dropping some. The sample lists 100,000 to 150,000 clones; 88% were seen once. The sequence was obtained from a man aged 30-40 years in good health and CMV-seronegative. Sequencing input: PBMCs. V is TRBV18 and J is TRBJ2-1; tentative D call: TRBD2 (5 bases). CDR3 bases: TGTGCCAGCTCACCGGACTTAGGCTCCTACAATGAGCAGTTCTTC. This encodes CASSPDLGSYNEQFF.